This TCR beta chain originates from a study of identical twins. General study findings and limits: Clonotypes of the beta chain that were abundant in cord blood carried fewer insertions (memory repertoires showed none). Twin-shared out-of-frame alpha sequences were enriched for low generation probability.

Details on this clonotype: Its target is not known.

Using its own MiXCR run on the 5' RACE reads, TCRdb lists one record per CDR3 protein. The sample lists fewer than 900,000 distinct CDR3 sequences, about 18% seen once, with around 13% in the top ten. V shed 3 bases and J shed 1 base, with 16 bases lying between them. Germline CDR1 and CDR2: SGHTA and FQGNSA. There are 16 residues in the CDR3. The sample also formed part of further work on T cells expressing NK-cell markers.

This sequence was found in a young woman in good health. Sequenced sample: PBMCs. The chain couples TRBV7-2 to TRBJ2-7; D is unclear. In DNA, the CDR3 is TGTGCCAGCAGCTTTTCCGCTGTGGTGGGGTCCTACGAGCAGTACTTC. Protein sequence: CASSFSAVVGSYEQYF.